A single sample is the source of the 2 T cell receptor beta chains below, sequenced in a study of T-cell memory formation after mild COVID-19. TCRdb itself ran the 5' RACE reads through MiXCR, one entry per CDR3 protein. In the table there are hundreds of thousands of distinct CDR3 sequences, about 23% of which are singletons. Specimen: PBMCs or a T cell subset sorted from them (not recorded which). These receptors originate from an adult woman who had mild COVID-19 (a few samples of this study predate the infection). Cell type and time point are not known.

This rearrangement joins TRBV6-2 or TRBV6-3 to TRBJ2-7; D uncertain. Between the trimmed V and J ends, which lost 0 bases and 5 bases, there was a span of 14 bases. CDR3 size: 15 residues. The germline V gene has CDR1 MNHEY and CDR2 SVGEGT. The CDR3 sequence: CASSYSEQPLHEQYF. The CDR3 coding sequence is TGTGCCAGCAGTTACTCCGAACAGCCGCTCCACGAGCAGTACTTC.

This clonotype was seen a handful of times. The V call is TRBV14, the J call TRBJ2-2, with D unresolved. Trimming stripped 5 bases from V and 5 bases from J, with 9 bases between. Germline V lookup: CDR1 SGHDN, CDR2 FVKESK. There are 13 residues in the CDR3. This CDR3 is CASSFFETGELFF. The CDR3 DNA reads TGTGCCAGCAGCTTCTTTGAAACCGGGGAGCTGTTTTTT.